Listed here are 18 T cell receptor beta chains from one sample, sequenced in a study of radiation and T cells in renal cell carcinoma (dated by TCRdb to 2019 to 2021). Library preparation was by the immunoSEQ multiplex PCR assay. Not all clones reach the TCRdb copy of this immuneACCESS table, which keeps in-frame sequences only. Checked studies attribute under half of the gap to unresolved V genes and leave the rest unexplained. Across this sample there are 20,000 or so clones, with less than 65% seen only once. The leading ten clones occupy 10% to 15% of the sample. Sample time point, as interpreted from the label and publication: tumor resected at nephrectomy. The sample's treatment or condition, from its label and the paper: 15 Gy SBRT to primary tumor, nephrectomy 4 weeks later. Material: tumor tissue, obtained from a patient whose treatment included radiotherapy and nephrectomy. The receptors here all came from a man in his fifties or sixties with renal cell carcinoma.

This clone was observed a few times. This sequence joins TRBV2 and TRBJ2-7; D might be TRBD1 (6 bases). Germline CDR1 reads SNHLY; CDR2 reads FYNNEI. Trimming shortened V by 5 bases and J by 5 bases, and 10 bases separated the two germline ends. The CDR3 has 12 amino acids. In nucleotides, the CDR3 is TGTGCCAGCAGTCGGGACACCAACGAGCAGTACTTC. It codes for CASSRDTNEQYF.

V usage is TRBV6-6 and J usage is TRBJ2-7; 8 nucleotides align to TRBD2. The CDR3 covers 16 residues. The V gene end was trimmed by 7 bases and the J gene end by 1 base; junction bases not matched to a gene: 12. The germline gives CDR1 MNHNY, CDR2 SVGAGI (reference sequence). CDR3 region: CASNRPSGSRSYEQYF. In nucleotides, the CDR3 is TGTGCCAGCAATCGACCTAGCGGGTCCCGTTCCTACGAGCAGTACTTC.

The chain combines TRBV9 with TRBJ2-7; D perhaps matches TRBD1 (6 bases). In germline, CDR1 is SGDLS, CDR2 YYNGEE. This CDR3 is 12 amino acids long. V gave up 1 base and J gave up 6 bases, with 8 bases separating them. The CDR3 loop reads CASSVQGGEQYF. The CDR3 nucleotides are TGTGCCAGCAGCGTACAAGGGGGCGAGCAGTACTTC.

V usage is TRBV18 and J usage is TRBJ1-2; 12 nucleotides match TRBD1. With 6 bases clipped from V and 5 bases from J, the junction kept 4 bases outside the gene matches. The CDR3 sequence is 14 residues long. Germline V gene sequence: CDR1 KGHSH, CDR2 LQKENI. CDR3 loop: CASSEGQGAYGYTF. For the CDR3, the DNA is TGTGCCAGCTCGGAGGGACAGGGGGCTTATGGCTACACCTTC.

V and J are TRBV5-4 and TRBJ2-5; D might be TRBD2 (5 bases). The V end was cut by 0 bases, the J end by 1 base, with 10 bases between. CDR3 length: 15 amino acids. Germline CDR1 SGHNT, CDR2 YYREEE (reference sequence). CDR3 in DNA: TGTGCCAGCAGCTTGGATCCTAGCAGCCAAGAGACCCAGTACTTC. Its protein is CASSLDPSSQETQYF.

This clone was picked up a small number of times. V and J are TRBV5-4 and TRBJ2-5; 10 bases map to TRBD2. CDR1 is SGHNT and CDR2 is YYREEE in the germline V gene (reference sequence). With V trimmed by 4 bases and J by 5 bases, 11 bases remained unmatched. The CDR3 is 16 amino acids. In DNA form, the CDR3 reads TGTGCCAGCAGCAGATCCGGCGGTAGCGGGAGGGAGACCCAGTACTTC. Amino acids: CASSRSGGSGRETQYF.

This clone has a single count. The CDR3 nucleotides read TGTGCCAGCAGTCGGGACAGGGGGTCCTGGGATACGCAGTATTTT. This encodes CASSRDRGSWDTQYF. This chain connects TRBV6-1 to TRBJ2-3, with 11 positions matching TRBD1. Per the germline V gene, CDR1 is MNHNS and CDR2 is SASEGT. With V trimmed by 5 bases and J by 6 bases, 7 bases remained unmatched. This CDR3 contains 15 residues.

The chain links TRBV30 to TRBJ2-1, with 7 bases aligning to TRBD1. J was trimmed by 6 bases and V by 2 bases; bases with no gene match: 10. CDR1 is GTSNPN and CDR2 is SVGIG in the germline V gene (reference sequence). This CDR3 contains 15 residues. Here the CDR3 DNA reads TGTGCCTGGAGTAAAGGACAGGCGACAGGCAATGAGCAGTTCTTC. Amino acid sequence: CAWSKGQATGNEQFF.

The chain joins TRBV5-1 to TRBJ1-1; D gene ambiguous. V lost 3 bases and J lost 8, with 8 bases in between. In germline, CDR1 is SGHRS, CDR2 YFSETQ. The CDR3 has 11 residues. The CDR3 DNA reads TGCGCCAGCAGCTCAGCCCTGGAAGCTTTCTTT. It translates to CASSSALEAFF.

Remarks on this clone: Other DNA sequences in the sample encode the same CDR3. V is TRBV9 and J is TRBJ2-3; D perhaps matches TRBD1 (6 bases). Germline V gives CDR1 SGDLS, CDR2 YYNGEE. CDR3 length equals 15 residues. The germline V and J ends were trimmed by 0 bases and 3 bases, with 11 bases remaining between them. CDR3 residues: CASSVEQGRTDTQYF. The CDR3 coding sequence is TGTGCCAGCAGCGTAGAACAGGGCCGGACAGATACGCAGTATTTT.

This clone was seen many times. V gene TRBV10-1 combines with J gene TRBJ2-1, with D possibly matching TRBD2 (5 bases). The CDR3 consists of 14 residues. Germline V gene sequence: CDR1 WNHNN, CDR2 SYGVQD (reference sequence). Trimming cost V 10 bases and J 0 bases, with 13 bases left between them. The CDR3 sequence: CAIVGRVSYNEQFF. The CDR3 DNA reads as TGCGCCATTGTCGGGCGGGTCTCCTACAATGAGCAGTTCTTC.

The V and J genes are TRBV6-5 and TRBJ2-7; D is unresolved. The CDR3 contains 13 residues. Germline CDR1 reads MNHEY; CDR2 reads SVGAGI. The ends were cut back, 7 bases at V and 2 bases at J, with 12 bases in the middle. The chain's CDR3 is CASIPDVTYEQYF. In DNA, the CDR3 is TGTGCCAGCATCCCGGACGTAACCTACGAGCAGTACTTC.

This chain uses TRBV5-4 with TRBJ2-7; 14 nucleotides agree with TRBD2. Germline V gene lookup returns CDR1 SGHNT and CDR2 YYREEE (reference sequence). The ends lost 3 bases at V and 4 bases at J; junction bases unmatched: 6. The CDR3 runs 16 residues. CDR3 nucleotide sequence: TGTGCCAGCAGCTCCGGGACTAGCGGGAGAAAATACGAGCAGTACTTC. Translated: CASSSGTSGRKYEQYF. Combining the CDR3 with reference TRBV5-4 and TRBJ2-7 gives the whole variable domain ETGVTQSPTHLIKTRGQQVTLRCSSQSGHNTVSWYQQALGQGPQFIFQYYREEENGRGNFPPRFSGLQFPNYSSELNVNALELDDSALYLCASSSGTSGRKYEQYFGPGTRLTVT.

This clone has a single count. This chain connects TRBV9 to TRBJ2-2; 7 positions match TRBD1. Germline V gene data show CDR1 as SGDLS and CDR2 as YYNGEE. CDR3 length: 15 amino acids. V lost 3 bases and J lost 2; bases outside the gene matches: 4. CDR3 coding DNA: TGTGCCAGCAGCGCACAGGGGTATAACACCGGGGAGCTGTTTTTT. Translation: CASSAQGYNTGELFF. Using reference TRBV9 and TRBJ2-2 for the parts outside the CDR3, the full variable domain is DSGVTQTPKHLITATGQRVTLRCSPRSGDLSVYWYQQSLDQGLQFLIQYYNGEERAKGNILERFSAQQFPDLHSELNLSSLELGDSALYFCASSAQGYNTGELFFGEGSRLTVL.

The count of this clone is one. The V call is TRBV6-6, the J call TRBJ2-5, with TRBD2 identical over 7 bases. In germline, CDR1 is MNHNY, CDR2 SVGAGI (reference sequence). This CDR3 has 14 amino acids. V shed 6 bases and J 4 bases; nucleotides not matched to a gene: 8. As DNA, the CDR3 is TGTGCCAGCAGCTCCAATTGGGGGGGAGAGACCCAGTACTTC. Its protein product is CASSSNWGGETQYF.

The V and J genes are TRBV14 and TRBJ1-1; weak D call: TRBD1 (6 bases). The CDR3 totals 15 residues. Germline CDR1 reads SGHDN; CDR2 reads FVKESK. The V end lost 1 base, the J end lost 3 bases, and 12 bases lay between the germline ends. CDR3 nucleotide sequence: TGTGCCAGCAGCCAAGTCGCAGGGGCCGACACTGAAGCTTTCTTT. Its translation: CASSQVAGADTEAFF. Filled out from reference TRBV14 and TRBJ1-1, the complete variable domain reads EAGVTQFPSHSVIEKGQTVTLRCDPISGHDNLYWYRRVMGKEIKFLLHFVKESKQDESGMPNNRFLAERTGGTYSTLKVQPAELEDSGVYFCASSQVAGADTEAFFGQGTRLTVV.

This clone was counted only a few times. J is TRBJ1-2 and V is TRBV28; D is ambiguous. CDR1 is MDHEN, CDR2 SYDVKM, per germline. V dropped 7 bases and J dropped 0 bases, with 6 bases sitting between them. The CDR3 consists of 12 residues. The CDR3 is CASKRANYGYTF. The CDR3 DNA sequence: TGTGCCAGCAAAAGGGCTAACTATGGCTACACCTTC.

This chain links TRBV30 with TRBJ1-1; no clear D. CDR1 and CDR2 from the germline V gene are GTSNPN and SVGIG (reference sequence). The CDR3 is made up of 13 amino acids. Trimming stripped 5 bases from V and 0 bases from J, with 10 bases between. The DNA of the CDR3 is TGTGCCTGGGGGGAGAAAATGAACACTGAAGCTTTCTTT. Protein sequence: CAWGEKMNTEAFF.